The rows below give T cell receptor beta chains drawn from one sample of a study of blood T cell repertoires in COVID-19. Measured with immunoSEQ multiplex PCR; TCRdb has only the in-frame clones, and not every one. Of about 120,000 clones detected, about 90% appear once; the ten largest clones hold around 7.7%. Sequencing input: peripheral blood. The source of these receptors is a human donor in a cohort sampled during active COVID-19. The CDR3 runs from the conserved cysteine through the conserved F or W. A D gene is named only where the DNA matches it firmly. Part of the rows lack a size; the others show once, few, many or a class for expanded clones.

J: TRBJ1-5; V: TRBV28; size: NA; D: TRBD1; DNA: TGTGCCAGCAGCGGACAGGTTAGCAATCAGCCCCAGCATTTT; CDR3: CASSGQVSNQPQHF
J: TRBJ2-1; V: TRBV3-1/TRBV3-2; size: NA; D: TRBD2; DNA: TGTGCCAGCAGCTCCGGACTAGCGGGTTACAATGAGCAGTTCTTC; CDR3: CASSSGLAGYNEQFF
J: TRBJ1-2; V: TRBV2; size: few; D: NA; DNA: TGTGCCAGCAGAGCAGGGCTCGAGGGCTACACCTTC; CDR3: CASRAGLEGYTF
J: TRBJ2-7; V: TRBV19; size: NA; D: NA; DNA: TGTGCCAGTAAATTACAGATAAGTTCATACGAGCAGTACTTC; CDR3: CASKLQISSYEQYF
J: TRBJ1-3; V: TRBV2; size: NA; D: NA; DNA: TGTGCCAGCAGTGAAGCTAGGAGCTCTGGAAACACCATATATTTT; CDR3: CASSEARSSGNTIYF
J: TRBJ1-4; V: TRBV10-2; size: NA; D: NA; DNA: TGCGCCAGCAGTGAGCGGGGAGGGGCAACTAATGAAAAACTGTTTTTT; CDR3: CASSERGGATNEKLFF
J: TRBJ2-3; V: TRBV5-4; size: NA; D: TRBD1; DNA: TGTGCCAGCAGCCCGGGACAGGCCTTCACAGATACGCAGTATTTT; CDR3: CASSPGQAFTDTQYF
J: TRBJ2-7; V: TRBV27; size: NA; D: NA; DNA: TGTGCCAGCAGTCGGAGTCCCTACGAGCAGTACTTC; CDR3: CASSRSPYEQYF
J: TRBJ2-7; V: TRBV6-5; size: few; D: NA; DNA: TGTGCCAGCAGCACAGGGTCCTCCTACGAGCAGTACTTC; CDR3: CASSTGSSYEQYF
J: TRBJ1-3; V: TRBV7-2; size: NA; D: TRBD1; DNA: TGTGCCAGCAGCTCACGGACAGGGTCAGGAAACACCATATATTTT; CDR3: CASSSRTGSGNTIYF
J: TRBJ2-7; V: TRBV19; size: NA; D: NA; DNA: TGTGCCAGTAGCCAGGTAGGTGCAGAAGAGCAGTACTTC; CDR3: CASSQVGAEEQYF
J: TRBJ1-6; V: TRBV2; size: once; D: TRBD1; DNA: TGTGCCAGCAGTGAGAATTGGACAGGGGATAATTCACCCCTCCACTTT; CDR3: CASSENWTGDNSPLHF
J: TRBJ1-4; V: TRBV29-1; size: NA; D: NA; DNA: TGCAGCGCCACCACGGGGTATAATGAAAAACTGTTTTTT; CDR3: CSATTGYNEKLFF
J: TRBJ2-2; V: TRBV11-3; size: NA; D: TRBD1; DNA: TGTGCCAGCAGCCCAGGGACAGGGCTTAGCCCCCGGAACACCGGGGAGCTGTTTTTT; CDR3: CASSPGTGLSPRNTGELFF
J: TRBJ2-3; V: TRBV5-6; size: NA; D: TRBD1; DNA: TGTGCCAGCAGCTGGAAGACAGGGTGGGGCACAGATACGCAGTATTTT; CDR3: CASSWKTGWGTDTQYF
J: TRBJ2-1; V: TRBV5-4; size: NA; D: NA; DNA: TGTGCCAGCAGCTTGGCCGGGCGGGGGCCGAGGGGTCATGAGCAGTTCTTC; CDR3: CASSLAGRGPRGHEQFF